This T cell receptor (beta chain) is drawn from a study of shared clonotypes between healthy human individuals. The deep-level immunoSEQ assay was used. Data came from immunoSEQ multiplex PCR; TCRdb stores just in-frame clones and leaves some out. The sample carries 2 million to 2.5 million clones, 92% recorded once. The CDR3 consists of 13 residues. Germline-derived CDR1 and CDR2 are SGHRS and YFSETQ. The receptor was isolated from a young man in good health. Some clones in this sample may be carry-over from other donors' samples. Sequenced sample: naive CD4+ T cells from PBMCs. Sample subset: CD45RA+ positively selected. The chain has TRBV5-1 and TRBJ2-5, with a weak D call TRBD1 (6 bases). With the DNA end fitting TRBJ2-7 better, the J assignment may be wrong. CDR3 DNA sequence: TGCGCCAGCAGCCAATCTGGGACACTCGAGCAGTACTTC. Translation gives CASSQSGTLEQYF.